Shown below are 31 T cell receptor beta chains from a single sample sequenced in a study of blood T cell repertoires in COVID-19. This table comes from immunoSEQ multiplex PCR, and its TCRdb copy is limited to in-frame clones, with some not included. The data show around 180,000 clones, with 74% seen just once and less than 3% held by the top ten. Sequencing was carried out using peripheral blood. These receptor sequences come from a woman of 80 years or more with acute or convalescent COVID-19.

The CDR3 loop is CASRVSGSRYNEQFF. The CDR3 DNA is TGCGCCAGCAGAGTTAGCGGGAGTCGGTACAATGAGCAGTTCTTC. This rearrangement joins TRBV5-1 to TRBJ2-1; TRBD2 aligns across 9 bases. The CDR3 extends over 15 amino acids. Germline V gene sequence: CDR1 SGHRS, CDR2 YFSETQ. V lost 5 bases and J lost 4; bases outside the gene matches: 7.

This clone showed up just a few times. V gene TRBV28 combines with J gene TRBJ2-7; tentatively, D is TRBD2 (6 bases). Trimming cost V 6 bases and J 0 bases, with 9 bases left between them. Germline-derived CDR1 and CDR2 are MDHEN and SYDVKM. The CDR3 has 13 amino acids. The CDR3 coding sequence is TGTGCCAGCAGCTTGGGACTCTCCTACGAGCAGTACTTC. It translates to CASSLGLSYEQYF. Full variable domain (remainder filled in from reference TRBV28 and TRBJ2-7): DVKVTQSSRYLVKRTGEKVFLECVQDMDHENMFWYRQDPGLGLRLIYFSYDVKMKEKGDIPEGYSVSREKKERFSLILESASTNQTSMYLCASSLGLSYEQYFGPGTRLTVT.

This chain uses TRBV3-1 (or the pseudogene TRBV3-2) with TRBJ1-2, with a weak D call TRBD1 (5 bases). There are 16 residues in the CDR3. The V end was cut by 0 bases, the J end by 4 bases, with 15 bases between. CDR1 and CDR2 from the germline V gene are LGHDT and YNNKEL (reference sequence). This CDR3 is CASSQDLKGSVYGYTF. The DNA for the CDR3 is TGTGCCAGCAGCCAAGATCTAAAGGGGTCCGTCTATGGCTACACCTTC.

The V call is TRBV29-1, the J call TRBJ2-6; TRBD2 might be the D (5 bases). The CDR3 totals 15 residues. V lost 3 bases to trimming and J lost 2 bases, with 11 bases between them. CDR1 SQVTM and CDR2 ANQGSEA come from the germline V gene. The CDR3 DNA is TGCAGCGTTGATGTATCGGGGACTGGGGCCAACGTCCTGACTTTC. Encoded protein: CSVDVSGTGANVLTF. Together with reference TRBV29-1 and TRBJ2-6, the CDR3 gives the full variable domain: SAVISQKPSRDICQRGTSLTIQCQVDSQVTMMFWYRQQPGQSLTLIATANQGSEATYESGFVIDKFPISRPNLTFSTLTVSNMSPEDSSIYLCSVDVSGTGANVLTFGAGSRLTVL.

The rearrangement uses TRBV7-2 and TRBJ1-1; D perhaps matches TRBD1 (5 bases). The V and J ends lost 2 bases and 2 bases respectively, with 12 bases between them. Germline CDR1 SGHTA, CDR2 FQGNSA. This CDR3 has 15 amino acids. CDR3 nucleotides: TGTGCCAGCAGCTTAATGGGGGGTACAAACACTGAAGCTTTCTTT. This gives the protein CASSLMGGTNTEAFF.

This chain links TRBV29-1 with TRBJ2-7; 11 bases align to TRBD1. The ends lost 3 bases at V and 4 bases at J; junction bases unmatched: 2. This CDR3 has 13 amino acids. Germline V gene data show CDR1 as SQVTM and CDR2 as ANQGSEA. The CDR3 coding sequence is TGCAGCGTTGACGGGACAGGGGGTTACGAGCAGTACTTC. It translates to CSVDGTGGYEQYF.

The gene calls are TRBV28 and TRBJ1-1, with 7 positions matching TRBD1. The CDR3 totals 15 residues. V trimming: 5 bases; J trimming: 0 bases; junction bases outside the gene matches: 6. Germline V lookup: CDR1 MDHEN, CDR2 SYDVKM. CDR3 nucleotide sequence: TGTGCCAGCAGTCAAGGACAGGTAATGAACACTGAAGCTTTCTTT. Encoded protein: CASSQGQVMNTEAFF.

The chain employs TRBV7-2 and TRBJ2-5; 8 bases agree with TRBD1. The CDR3 extends over 15 amino acids. The junction had 7 bases not matched to a gene; V was cut back by 2 bases and J by 5 bases. Germline assignment: CDR1 SGHTA and CDR2 FQGNSA. The CDR3 loop reads CASSLQGAPTETQYF. The CDR3 coding sequence is TGTGCCAGCAGCTTACAGGGGGCGCCGACTGAGACCCAGTACTTC.

V gene TRBV5-6 combines with J gene TRBJ1-3, with 8 bases matching TRBD1. The V and J ends lost 1 base and 4 bases, in that order; junction bases with no gene match: 10. The CDR3 contains 17 residues. Germline assignment: CDR1 SGHDT and CDR2 YYEEEE. The CDR3 nucleotides read TGTGCCAGCAGCTTGTATGTGACAGGGGCTTCGGGAAACACCATATATTTT. Translating gives CASSLYVTGASGNTIYF.

This chain connects TRBV24-1 to TRBJ2-3, with 8 bases aligning to TRBD1. This CDR3 has 18 residues. From germline, CDR1 is KGHDR and CDR2 SFDVKD. The V segment lost 0 bases and the J segment 3 bases; nucleotides outside the gene matches: 10. The CDR3 nucleotides read TGTGCCACCAGTGATTTGGTTGCCGGACAGGGAGGAACAGATACGCAGTATTTT. The encoded protein is CATSDLVAGQGGTDTQYF.

With regard to this clone: Additional DNA sequences in this sample encode the identical CDR3. This chain links TRBV28 with TRBJ1-5; possible D gene TRBD1, 5 bases. V dropped 7 bases and J dropped 6 bases, with 10 bases sitting between them. This CDR3 is 12 amino acids long. The germline gives CDR1 MDHEN, CDR2 SYDVKM. The CDR3 region has the DNA TGTGCCAGCACCGTCCAGGGTCAGCCCCAGCATTTT. It encodes CASTVQGQPQHF.

The CDR3 here is CATSRGGQNYGYTF. For the CDR3, the DNA is TGTGCCACCAGCAGAGGAGGTCAAAACTATGGCTACACCTTC. The chain combines TRBV15 with TRBJ1-2; D is ambiguous. The CDR3 has 14 amino acids. Per the germline V gene, CDR1 is LNHNV and CDR2 is YYDKDF (reference sequence). V gave up 1 base and J gave up 2 bases, with 8 bases separating them. Based on the CDR3 plus reference TRBV15 and TRBJ1-2, the full variable domain is DAMVIQNPRYQVTQFGKPVTLSCSQTLNHNVMYWYQQKSSQAPKLLFHYYDKDFNNEADTPDNFQSRRPNTSFCFLDIRSPGLGDTAMYLCATSRGGQNYGYTFGSGTRLTVV.

The table lists this clone with many counts. V and J are TRBV5-6 and TRBJ1-5; 8 bases are a match to TRBD1. CDR3 length: 14 amino acids. V was pared by 0 bases and J by 7 bases, with 3 bases of the junction left unmatched. Germline V gives CDR1 SGHDT, CDR2 YYEEEE. The CDR3 spells CASSLGQGRQPQHF. The CDR3 DNA reads TGTGCCAGCAGCTTGGGACAGGGGAGGCAGCCCCAGCATTTT.

The rearrangement joins TRBV24-1 to TRBJ1-2, with D perhaps matching TRBD1 (6 bases). This CDR3 contains 12 residues. CDR1 is KGHDR, CDR2 SFDVKD, per germline. Deletions cut 4 bases from V and 8 bases from J, with 10 bases between. The CDR3 spells CATSEGAGGYTF. The DNA for the CDR3 is TGTGCCACCAGTGAGGGGGCTGGCGGCTACACCTTC.

The chain links TRBV7-8 to TRBJ1-1; 10 nucleotides match TRBD1. Trimming took 5 bases from V and 4 from J; bases not matched to a gene: 7. The CDR3 sequence is 15 residues long. Germline V gives CDR1 SGHVS, CDR2 FQNEAQ. The DNA for the CDR3 is TGTGCCAGCAGCCTCTCCGGGACAGGGGCCACTGAAGCTTTCTTT. Residues: CASSLSGTGATEAFF.

This clone has a single count. V gene TRBV6-5 combines with J gene TRBJ2-3; unclear D gene. The V gene lost 4 bases and the J gene lost 7 bases, with 12 bases spanning the gap. Germline lookup yields CDR1 MNHEY and CDR2 SVGAGI. The CDR3 loop spans 13 amino acids. The CDR3 bases are TGTGCCAGCAGTTCACCTCTCGCGAATACGCAGTATTTT. Its translation: CASSSPLANTQYF.

The V and J genes are TRBV30 and TRBJ2-3; maybe TRBD2 (5 bases). The CDR3 covers 11 residues. V shed 5 bases and J shed 6 bases, with 9 bases lying between them. Germline CDR1 reads GTSNPN; CDR2 reads SVGIG (reference sequence). The CDR3 coding sequence is TGTGCCTGGGGGAGCCCCGATACGCAGTATTTT. This translates into CAWGSPDTQYF.

Here the CDR3 reads CASRTRQGGSNYGYTF. In nucleotides, the CDR3 is TGTGCCAGCAGGACTCGACAGGGGGGATCCAACTATGGCTACACCTTC. V is TRBV28 and J is TRBJ1-2, with 9 nucleotides matching TRBD1. V was pared by 6 bases and J by 2 bases, with 10 bases of the junction left unmatched. Per germline, CDR1 MDHEN and CDR2 SYDVKM. The length of the CDR3 is 16 residues.

This clone has only a few counts. The chain is built from TRBV7-9 and TRBJ1-1, with 8 bases fitting TRBD1. The length of the CDR3 is 15 residues. Per the germline V gene, CDR1 is SEHNR and CDR2 is FQNEAQ (reference sequence). With V trimmed by 5 bases and J by 0 bases, 5 bases remained unmatched. CDR3 amino acids: CASSLSGGMNTEAFF. Here the CDR3 DNA reads TGTGCCAGCAGCCTTTCAGGGGGCATGAACACTGAAGCTTTCTTT. Full variable domain (missing parts from reference TRBV7-9 and TRBJ1-1): DTGVSQNPRHKITKRGQNVTFRCDPISEHNRLYWYRQTLGQGPEFLTYFQNEAQLEKSRLLSDRFSAERPKGSFSTLEIQRTEQGDSAMYLCASSLSGGMNTEAFFGQGTRLTVV.

The V gene is TRBV7-2, the J gene TRBJ1-4; a weak D match, TRBD1 (5 bases). The CDR3 consists of 14 residues. Germline values: CDR1 SGHTA, CDR2 FQGNSA. The V end lost 5 bases, the J end lost 8 bases, and 15 bases lay between the germline ends. DNA of the CDR3: TGTGCCAGCAGCCCCTCGGGGGGAGAGGAAAAACTGTTTTTT. It yields the protein CASSPSGGEEKLFF. The entire variable domain, with the rest obtained from reference TRBV7-2 and TRBJ1-4, is as follows: GAGVSQSPSNKVTEKGKDVELRCDPISGHTALYWYRQSLGQGLEFLIYFQGNSAPDKSGLPSDRFSAERTGGSVSTLTIQRTQQEDSAVYLCASSPSGGEEKLFFGSGTQLSVL.

This clone came up a few times. The rearrangement links TRBV9 to TRBJ2-3; 9 bases line up with TRBD2. The length of the CDR3 is 16 residues. CDR1 and CDR2 from the germline V gene are SGDLS and YYNGEE. J gave up 0 bases and V 0 bases, and 2 bases lay outside the gene matches. CDR3 nucleotides: TGTGCCAGCAGCGTAGGACTAGCGGCTAGCACAGATACGCAGTATTTT. This sequence encodes CASSVGLAASTDTQYF. The variable domain in full, completed from reference TRBV9 and TRBJ2-3, reads DSGVTQTPKHLITATGQRVTLRCSPRSGDLSVYWYQQSLDQGLQFLIQYYNGEERAKGNILERFSAQQFPDLHSELNLSSLELGDSALYFCASSVGLAASTDTQYFGPGTRLTVL.

This clone has just a few counts. The chain combines TRBV29-1 with TRBJ1-5; D may be TRBD1 (6 bases). Germline assignment: CDR1 SQVTM and CDR2 ANQGSEA. The CDR3 has 12 residues. Trimming took off 4 bases at V and 4 bases at J, with 8 bases between the two ends. The CDR3 sequence: CSVGTANQPQHF. CDR3 in DNA: TGCAGCGTTGGGACAGCAAATCAGCCCCAGCATTTT.

The genes are TRBV20-1 and TRBJ2-7, with D unclear. The V gene's germline CDR1 is DFQATT and CDR2 SNEGSKA (reference sequence). Deletions cut 1 base from V and 6 bases from J, with 7 bases between. This CDR3 is 11 amino acids long. The CDR3: CSARGISEQYF. CDR3 bases: TGCAGTGCTAGAGGTATTTCCGAGCAGTACTTC.

V is TRBV3-1 (or the pseudogene TRBV3-2) and J is TRBJ2-7; D perhaps matches TRBD1 (7 bases). Trimming removed 1 base at V and 3 bases at J, with 13 bases between. The length of the CDR3 is 15 residues. CDR1 and CDR2 (germline): LGHDT, YNNKEL (reference sequence). CDR3: CASSQVHQGGYEQYF. CDR3 nucleotides: TGTGCCAGCAGCCAAGTTCACCAGGGGGGCTACGAGCAGTACTTC.

The rearrangement uses TRBV2 and TRBJ2-1; D remains unclear. Trimming stripped 3 bases from V and 0 bases from J, with 18 bases between. CDR3 length equals 18 residues. In germline, CDR1 is SNHLY, CDR2 FYNNEI. The DNA for the CDR3 is TGTGCCAGCAGTGATCCATCCCTAGGCCTGAGCTCCTACAATGAGCAGTTCTTC. It encodes CASSDPSLGLSSYNEQFF.

The chain is built from TRBV21-1 and TRBJ2-1; the tabulated D call, TRBD2, remains unverified against the DNA. TRBV21-1 is described as a pseudogene. The CDR3 has 14 amino acids. The CDR3 loop reads CASSKESSYNEQFF. In nucleotides, the CDR3 is TGTGCCAGCAGCAAAGAGTCTAGCTACAATGAGCAGTTCTTC.

This chain links TRBV6-6 with TRBJ2-2; TRBD2 matches at 12 bases. Germline CDR1 and CDR2: MNHNY and SVGAGI (reference sequence). The length of the CDR3 is 15 residues. The V segment lost 6 bases and the J segment 6 bases; nucleotides outside the gene matches: 5. The DNA of the CDR3 is TGTGCCAGCAGCGCGACTAGCGGGAGTGCCGGGGAGCTGTTTTTT. This codes for CASSATSGSAGELFF.

This clone has just one count. The chain has TRBV7-2 and TRBJ1-4; D is uncertain. V gave up 2 bases and J gave up 8 bases, with 6 bases separating them. CDR1 and CDR2 from the germline V gene are SGHTA and FQGNSA. The CDR3 has 12 amino acids. CDR3 loop: CASSLSTEKLFF. Here the CDR3 DNA reads TGTGCCAGCAGCTTATCGACAGAAAAACTGTTTTTT.

This clone occurred once. The genes are TRBV6-1 and TRBJ1-2; 9 nucleotides align to TRBD1. The CDR3 spans 15 residues. Germline CDR1 is MNHNS and CDR2 is SASEGT. J lost 1 base, V lost 0 bases, and 0 bases had no gene match. The CDR3 is CASSEAGQGNYGYTF. CDR3 in DNA: TGTGCCAGCAGTGAAGCGGGACAGGGTAACTATGGCTACACCTTC.

This chain connects TRBV7-2 to TRBJ1-6; D is undetermined. The ends were cut back, 3 bases at V and 6 bases at J, with 12 bases in the middle. Germline assignment: CDR1 SGHTA and CDR2 FQGNSA. The CDR3 spans 15 residues. The DNA of the CDR3 is TGTGCCAGCAGCTTGACTGACCCCATTAATTCACCCCTCCACTTT. Amino acids: CASSLTDPINSPLHF.

The V call is TRBV21-1, the J call TRBJ1-5; no DNA check was done on the table's D call, TRBD1. TRBV21-1 is termed a pseudogene. The CDR3 is 15 amino acids. This CDR3 reads CASSIIQGDNQPQHF. CDR3 DNA: TGTGCCAGCAGCATCATACAGGGGGACAATCAGCCCCAGCATTTT.